The source of this TCR beta chain is a study of a mutant IDH1 vaccine in newly diagnosed glioma. Study-wide context: Once 4-6 weeks had passed after radiotherapy alone, vaccination started, or it started with temozolomide cycles.

Documented time point: week 23, last vaccination. Vaccination used 300 ug of mutant IDH1 20-mer peptide per dose, with topical imiquimod. Donors had new IDH1-mutant astrocytomas of WHO grade 3 or 4 (ATRX-lost). TCRdb's copy holds only in-frame clones and misses some; the assay was immunoSEQ multiplex PCR. Among some 42,000 clones listed, approximately 76% were seen once. Germline V lookup: CDR1 MRHNA, CDR2 SNTAGT. V shed 8 bases and J shed 3 bases, with 17 bases lying between them. CDR3 length equals 15 residues. This clone appeared a single time. As yet, its antigen is unknown. The chain combines TRBV6-4 with TRBJ2-4; D uncertain. This receptor was taken from a man over 45 with glioma. The sample in question was PBMCs, obtained from a glioma patient whose treatment included an IDH1 peptide vaccine. For the CDR3, the DNA is TGTGCCAGCCGAGGCCCAACTGGCGGCAAAAACATTCAGTACTTC. Translation: CASRGPTGGKNIQYF.